One sample yielded the 32 T cell receptor beta chains listed below, sequenced in a study of cytomegalovirus exposure and HLA in healthy donors. A multiplex PCR was run with 60 Vbeta primers and 13 Jbeta primers. The assay was immunoSEQ multiplex PCR, and TCRdb's table has in-frame clones only and misses some. This table holds 130,000 to 150,000 clones, less than 65% found once. Sequencing was carried out using PBMCs. Source of these receptors: a woman aged 25 to 39 in good health and CMV-seropositive.

This clone has only a few counts. This rearrangement joins TRBV7-2 to TRBJ2-3; D perhaps matches TRBD2 (5 bases). The V gene lost 5 bases and the J gene lost 0 bases, with 15 bases spanning the gap. Germline CDR1 reads SGHTA; CDR2 reads FQGNSA. The CDR3 length is 16 residues. CDR3: CASSRGDSLSTDTQYF. The CDR3 DNA reads as TGTGCCAGCAGCCGGGGAGACTCGCTCAGCACAGATACGCAGTATTTT. Using reference TRBV7-2 and TRBJ2-3 for the parts outside the CDR3, the full variable domain is GAGVSQSPSNKVTEKGKDVELRCDPISGHTALYWYRQSLGQGLEFLIYFQGNSAPDKSGLPSDRFSAERTGGSVSTLTIQRTQQEDSAVYLCASSRGDSLSTDTQYFGPGTRLTVL.

This rearrangement joins TRBV7-6 to TRBJ2-5, with 7 nucleotides matching TRBD2. V was pared by 6 bases and J by 2 bases, with 9 bases of the junction left unmatched. The length of the CDR3 is 15 residues. Germline V gene sequence: CDR1 SGHVS, CDR2 FNYEAQ. The chain's CDR3 is CASRMGGPSQETQYF. The CDR3, as DNA: TGTGCCAGCAGGATGGGAGGGCCATCACAAGAGACCCAGTACTTC.

The rearrangement links TRBV6-5 to TRBJ1-5; weak D call: TRBD1 (5 bases). Germline CDR1 reads MNHEY; CDR2 reads SVGAGI. Trimming removed 4 bases at V and 3 bases at J, with 13 bases between. This CDR3 spans 15 amino acids. CDR3 loop: CASSFSPTDNQPQHF. CDR3 coding DNA: TGTGCCAGCAGTTTCAGCCCGACAGACAATCAGCCCCAGCATTTT.

This clone was seen a handful of times. The CDR3 reads CASSQGLILAGGGNEQFF. The CDR3 DNA reads TGCGCCAGCAGCCAGGGGCTTATACTAGCGGGAGGGGGGAATGAGCAGTTCTTC. V is TRBV4-1 and J is TRBJ2-1, with TRBD2 matching 13 bases. Germline V gene sequence: CDR1 MGHRA, CDR2 YSYEKL. This CDR3 region has 18 residues. V trimming: 3 bases; J trimming: 7 bases; junction bases outside the gene matches: 12.

V usage is TRBV9 and J usage is TRBJ2-3; D gene unclear. The CDR3 covers 11 residues. V lost 3 bases, J lost 5 bases, and 4 bases lay in between. Germline V gene sequence: CDR1 SGDLS, CDR2 YYNGEE. The CDR3: CASSARDTQYF. The CDR3 coding sequence is TGTGCCAGCAGCGCTAGAGATACGCAGTATTTT.

V gene TRBV7-9 combines with J gene TRBJ2-5; D is possibly TRBD2 (6 bases). The CDR3 contains 14 residues. Germline CDR1 SEHNR, CDR2 FQNEAQ (reference sequence). Trimming took off 5 bases at V and 3 bases at J, with 13 bases between the two ends. CDR3 bases: TGTGCCAGCAGCCGGCTGGGGGGTAAAGAGACCCAGTACTTC. It yields the protein CASSRLGGKETQYF.

The rearrangement joins TRBV19 to TRBJ2-1; tentatively, D is TRBD2 (5 bases). CDR3 length equals 15 residues. Germline V gene sequence: CDR1 LNHDA, CDR2 SQIVND (reference sequence). V lost 8 bases and J 4 bases, leaving 18 bases between the germline ends. The CDR3 reads CASQSNVGAYNEQFF. CDR3 in DNA: TGTGCCAGTCAGTCCAATGTGGGAGCGTACAATGAGCAGTTCTTC.

The V and J genes are TRBV6-5 and TRBJ1-5; D gene uncertain. V lost 8 bases and J lost 2, with 13 bases in between. CDR3 size: 14 residues. CDR1 is MNHEY, CDR2 SVGAGI, per germline. The CDR3 sequence: CASGWRSGNQPQHF. CDR3 coding DNA: TGTGCCAGCGGTTGGCGGTCAGGCAATCAGCCCCAGCATTTT.

This rearrangement joins TRBV28 to TRBJ1-2, with 10 nucleotides matching TRBD1. Per the germline V gene, CDR1 is MDHEN and CDR2 is SYDVKM. The V gene end was trimmed by 5 bases and the J gene end by 4 bases; junction bases not matched to a gene: 7. The CDR3 spans 15 residues. The CDR3 spells CASSMSGTGVYGYTF. CDR3 coding DNA: TGTGCCAGCAGTATGTCCGGGACAGGGGTCTATGGCTACACCTTC.

V gene TRBV5-1 combines with J gene TRBJ1-1; the D gene is possibly TRBD1 (6 bases). V gave up 7 bases and J gave up 5 bases, with 12 bases separating them. This CDR3 is 12 amino acids long. CDR1 and CDR2 from the germline V gene are SGHRS and YFSETQ. The CDR3 sequence: CASGEGGTEAFF. The CDR3 nucleotides read TGCGCCAGCGGCGAGGGGGGGACTGAAGCTTTCTTT.

J is TRBJ1-6 and V is TRBV5-1; D is possibly TRBD1 (5 bases). Germline V CDR1 and CDR2: SGHRS, YFSETQ. Trimming pared 0 bases from V and 2 bases from J, leaving 6 bases between. The CDR3 runs 15 residues. CDR3 sequence (DNA): TGCGCCAGCAGCTTGGACAGGACCTATAATTCACCCCTCCACTTT. Its protein product is CASSLDRTYNSPLHF.

The chain carries TRBV7-9 and TRBJ1-5; D is possibly TRBD1 (6 bases). Germline V gives CDR1 SEHNR, CDR2 FQNEAQ (reference sequence). Between the trimmed V and J ends, which lost 5 bases and 9 bases, there was a span of 17 bases. CDR3 length: 14 residues. The chain's CDR3 is CASSEGHPRWPQHF. The CDR3 region has the DNA TGTGCCAGCAGCGAGGGACACCCAAGGTGGCCCCAGCATTTT.

V is TRBV4-1 and J is TRBJ1-2; 9 nucleotides line up with TRBD1. J was trimmed by 2 bases and V by 4 bases; bases with no gene match: 17. The CDR3 has 19 residues. Germline CDR1 MGHRA, CDR2 YSYEKL. The CDR3: CASSPSGGTGRLTNYGYTF. The CDR3 coding sequence is TGCGCCAGCAGCCCTAGCGGGGGGACAGGGAGGCTGACCAACTATGGCTACACCTTC.

Written as DNA, the CDR3 is TGTGCCAGCAGTAAGGGACTGTTCTACAATGAGCAGTTCTTC. Protein sequence: CASSKGLFYNEQFF. The V call is TRBV2, the J call TRBJ2-1, with D perhaps matching TRBD2 (6 bases). CDR3 length equals 14 residues. Germline loops: CDR1 SNHLY, CDR2 FYNNEI. Between the trimmed V and J ends, which lost 5 bases and 3 bases, there was a span of 11 bases.

The table lists this clone with a few counts. The chain is built from TRBV11-2 and TRBJ2-5; weak D call: TRBD1 (5 bases). The CDR3 extends over 14 amino acids. The V end was cut by 7 bases, the J end by 5 bases, with 17 bases between. The germline V gene has CDR1 SGHAT and CDR2 FQNNGV. CDR3 nucleotides: TGTGCCAGCACTTTGACGACAGTGAGGGAGACCCAGTACTTC. Its protein is CASTLTTVRETQYF.

This rearrangement joins TRBV28 to TRBJ2-1, with 7 positions matching TRBD2. CDR1 is MDHEN and CDR2 is SYDVKM in the germline V gene. The CDR3 is 14 amino acids. V lost 8 bases and J lost 1; bases outside the gene matches: 5. The CDR3 sequence is CASLTGGSYNEQFF. CDR3 in DNA: TGTGCCAGCCTGACGGGGGGATCCTACAATGAGCAGTTCTTC.

The rearrangement links TRBV2 to TRBJ1-5; no clear D. Trimming removed 6 bases from V and 2 bases from J, with 11 bases in between. CDR3 size: 14 residues. Looked up from germline, CDR1 is SNHLY and CDR2 is FYNNEI. The CDR3 DNA follows: TGTGCCAGCAGAGCCGAGTTCGGCAATCAGCCCCAGCATTTT. It translates to CASRAEFGNQPQHF.

The V and J genes are TRBV7-2 and TRBJ2-5; TRBD1 agrees at 10 bases. The V gene end was trimmed by 6 bases and the J gene end by 5 bases; junction bases not matched to a gene: 12. Germline CDR1 is SGHTA and CDR2 is FQGNSA. The CDR3 runs 16 residues. The CDR3 loop reads CASRGGTGDMWETQYF. The CDR3 nucleotides are TGTGCCAGCAGGGGGGGGACAGGGGATATGTGGGAGACCCAGTACTTC.

The chain uses TRBV30 and TRBJ2-5, with D tentatively TRBD2 (5 bases). The tail of the sequence fits TRBJ2-7 better, so the J call may be wrong. Germline assignment: CDR1 GTSNPN and CDR2 SVGIG (reference sequence). There are 13 residues in the CDR3. The CDR3 reads CAWSDFIGGEQYF. DNA of the CDR3: TGTGCCTGGAGTGACTTTATTGGAGGCGAGCAGTACTTC.

The J gene is TRBJ2-1, the V gene TRBV7-9, with 11 positions matching TRBD2. After removal of 5 bases from V and 10 bases from J, the junction contained 7 bases not matched to a gene. Per germline, CDR1 SEHNR and CDR2 FQNEAQ (reference sequence). This CDR3 has 14 amino acids. In nucleotides, the CDR3 is TGTGCCAGCAGCAAACTAGCGGGAGTACTCGAGCAGTTCTTC. Protein: CASSKLAGVLEQFF.

The chain recombines TRBV6-1 with TRBJ2-2, with 7 nucleotides matching TRBD2. This CDR3 comprises 15 residues. The V gene's germline CDR1 is MNHNS and CDR2 SASEGT. Losses at the gene ends were 5 bases for V and 5 bases for J; bases not matched to a gene: 8. The CDR3 protein is CASSTRTGGTGELFF. The CDR3 nucleotides are TGTGCCAGCAGTACCCGGACGGGGGGTACCGGGGAGCTGTTTTTT.

In its sample, this clone was seen a few times. V gene TRBV6-1 combines with J gene TRBJ1-1; TRBD1 matches at 8 bases. The length of the CDR3 is 14 residues. With 2 bases clipped from V and 7 bases from J, the junction kept 6 bases outside the gene matches. The germline V gene encodes CDR1 MNHNS and CDR2 SASEGT. CDR3 bases: TGTGCCAGCAGTGAAATCAGGGGGCCGGTTGAAGCTTTCTTT. This encodes CASSEIRGPVEAFF.

The rearrangement links TRBV19 to TRBJ1-1; 8 bases are a match to TRBD1. V lost 6 bases, J lost 8 bases, and 5 bases stayed unmatched. CDR1 is LNHDA, CDR2 SQIVND, per germline (reference sequence). The CDR3 extends over 12 amino acids. The DNA for the CDR3 is TGTGCCAGTAGAAATCGGGACAGGGAAGCTTTCTTT. Its protein product is CASRNRDREAFF.

The genes are TRBV19 and TRBJ1-1; D not resolved. The CDR3 has 11 amino acids. Germline V gives CDR1 LNHDA, CDR2 SQIVND (reference sequence). The germline V and J ends were trimmed by 7 bases and 9 bases, with 12 bases remaining between them. DNA for the CDR3: TGTGCCAGTAAATCCGGCGGGCAAGCTTTCTTT. Amino acids: CASKSGGQAFF.

Remarks on this clone: The germline gene is not matched at one end of the junction; a read error may be the cause. The genes are TRBV7-7 and TRBJ2-5, with D possibly matching TRBD2 (5 bases). The CDR3 contains 18 residues. Looked up from germline, CDR1 is SSHAT and CDR2 is FNYEAQ (reference sequence). The CDR3 sequence: CASSSGKVGGPSGETQYF. The CDR3 DNA sequence: TGTGCTAGCAGCTCCGGGAAAGTGGGTGGCCCATCCGGGGAGACCCAGTACTTC.

The J gene is TRBJ1-1, the V gene TRBV19; D unresolved. Germline lookup yields CDR1 LNHDA and CDR2 SQIVND (reference sequence). CDR3 size: 15 residues. V gave up 2 bases and J gave up 0 bases, with 10 bases separating them. In DNA, the CDR3 is TGTGCCAGTAGTATACAGGTAACCTTGAACACTGAAGCTTTCTTT. Protein sequence: CASSIQVTLNTEAFF.

The chain couples TRBV4-1 to TRBJ1-2; D call uncertain. CDR1 is MGHRA, CDR2 YSYEKL, per germline. CDR3 size: 16 residues. Trimming removed 4 bases at V and 1 base at J, with 16 bases between. In DNA form, the CDR3 reads TGCGCCAGCAGCCCCCCCTCGGGAACTCTTAACTATGGCTACACCTTC. Translated: CASSPPSGTLNYGYTF.

This rearrangement joins TRBV4-1 to TRBJ1-2, with TRBD1 matching over 12 bases. Trimming cost V 6 bases and J 7 bases; bases outside gene matches: 9. The CDR3 is 15 residues long. From germline, CDR1 is MGHRA and CDR2 YSYEKL. The CDR3 coding sequence is TGCGCCAGCAGGAACCCGGGACAGGGGGCAAGTGGCTACACCTTC. Its protein product is CASRNPGQGASGYTF.

This clone was counted only a few times. The chain is built from TRBV2 and TRBJ1-2; TRBD1 matches 8 bases. The CDR3 runs to 13 residues. The junction had 6 bases not matched to a gene; V was cut back by 3 bases and J by 9 bases. Germline values: CDR1 SNHLY, CDR2 FYNNEI. CDR3 bases: TGTGCCAGCAGTGACAGTAACAGGGGGAGCTACACCTTC. Amino acid sequence: CASSDSNRGSYTF. Looking up the rest from reference TRBV2 and TRBJ1-2 gives the full variable domain: EPEVTQTPSHQVTQMGQEVILRCVPISNHLYFYWYRQILGQKVEFLVSFYNNEISEKSEIFDDQFSVERPDGSNFTLKIRSTKLEDSAMYFCASSDSNRGSYTFGSGTRLTVV.

The chain has TRBV13 and TRBJ2-5; weak D call: TRBD1 (6 bases). The J call may be wrong; the DNA end is better matched by TRBJ2-7. The germline CDR1 and CDR2 sequences are PRHDT and FYEKMQ (reference sequence). The CDR3 length is 15 residues. Here the CDR3 reads CASSLGQGGLYEQYF. CDR3 DNA sequence: TGTGCCAGCAGCTTAGGACAGGGTGGGCTGTACGAGCAGTACTTC.

This chain connects TRBV4-1 to TRBJ2-1; TRBD2 agrees at 13 bases. Germline CDR1 is MGHRA and CDR2 is YSYEKL. V shed 5 bases, J shed 6 bases, and the junction held 13 bases outside the gene matches. CDR3 length: 18 amino acids. Here the CDR3 reads CASSSRGTSGKLGNEQFF. The DNA for the CDR3 is TGCGCCAGCAGCTCAAGGGGGACTAGCGGGAAACTTGGCAATGAGCAGTTCTTC.

The chain joins TRBV7-8 to TRBJ1-5; a weak D match, TRBD1 (5 bases). Germline CDR1 SGHVS, CDR2 FQNEAQ. This CDR3 is 18 amino acids long. Trimming took off 1 base at V and 4 bases at J, with 20 bases between the two ends. The CDR3 sequence: CASSLVGVVRLINQPQHF. CDR3 in DNA: TGTGCCAGCAGCTTAGTAGGGGTGGTCAGGTTAATTAATCAGCCCCAGCATTTT. Using reference TRBV7-8 and TRBJ1-5 for the parts outside the CDR3, the full variable domain is GAGVSQSPRYKVAKRGQDVALRCDPISGHVSLFWYQQALGQGPEFLTYFQNEAQLDKSGLPSDRFFAERPEGSVSTLKIQRTQQEDSAVYLCASSLVGVVRLINQPQHFGDGTRLSIL.